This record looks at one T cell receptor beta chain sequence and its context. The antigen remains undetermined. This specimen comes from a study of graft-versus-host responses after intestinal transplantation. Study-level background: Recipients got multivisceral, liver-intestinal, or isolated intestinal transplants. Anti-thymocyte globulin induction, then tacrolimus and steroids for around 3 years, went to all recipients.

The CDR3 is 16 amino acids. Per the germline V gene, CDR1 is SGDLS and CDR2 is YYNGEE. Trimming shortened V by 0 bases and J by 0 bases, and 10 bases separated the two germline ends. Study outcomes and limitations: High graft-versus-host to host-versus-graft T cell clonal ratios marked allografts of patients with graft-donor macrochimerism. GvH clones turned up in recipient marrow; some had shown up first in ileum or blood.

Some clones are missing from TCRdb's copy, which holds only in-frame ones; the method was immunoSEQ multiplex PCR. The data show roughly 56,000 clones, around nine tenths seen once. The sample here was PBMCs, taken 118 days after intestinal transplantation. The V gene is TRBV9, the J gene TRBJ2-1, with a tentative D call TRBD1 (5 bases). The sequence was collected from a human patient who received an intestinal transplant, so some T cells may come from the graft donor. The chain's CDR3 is CASSVVRQSSYNEQFF. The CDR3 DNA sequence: TGTGCCAGCAGCGTAGTACGACAGAGCTCCTACAATGAGCAGTTCTTC.